The clone carrying this TCR beta chain was seen a single time. What it recognizes is unknown. Time point meaning: week 3, after first cycle of checkpoint inhibitor. Disease control meant complete response, partial response or stable disease at 12 weeks. Patients with prior systemic cancer treatment, concomitant immunosuppressants, or other active malignancies were excluded. The repertoire was sequenced with immunoSEQ multiplex PCR; TCRdb's copy has only in-frame clones and lacks some. The top ten hold about a fifth of the sample, which has around 10,000 clones, 80% seen once. The data are from a study of blood T cell dynamics during melanoma immunotherapy. General study points: PBMC repertoires of eventual disease-control patients split at W3 into clonality or diversity gains.

The V and J ends lost 0 bases and 0 bases respectively, with 7 bases between them. Germline loops: CDR1 SGHRS, CDR2 YFSETQ. This CDR3 has 16 residues. The V gene is TRBV5-1, the J gene TRBJ1-6; no clear D. Sequenced material: blood, taken from a patient treated with checkpoint blockade. The TCR comes from a human donor with melanoma. CDR3 residues: CASSLEGSSYNSPLHF. The CDR3 DNA reads TGCGCCAGCAGCTTGGAAGGGAGCTCCTATAATTCACCCCTCCACTTT.